Listed below are T cell receptor beta chains from one sample, sequenced in a study of early T cells in non-severe SARS-CoV-2 infection. MiXCR, applied by TCRdb to the 5' RACE reads, yields one record per CDR3 protein. The sample comprises fewer than 90,000 distinct CDR3 sequences, 14% of which are singletons, and roughly 9.8% rests with the top ten. Sequencing was carried out using whole blood. These receptors all come from an adult who was a healthcare worker with PCR-confirmed SARS-CoV-2 infection or an uninfected control (not recorded which). Both conserved end residues are part of each CDR3. D genes are given only for firm matches. Expanded clones are given a class, and other clones once, few, many or no size at all.

j_gene: TRBJ1-5; v_gene: TRBV4-1; d_gene: NA; abundance: NA; CDR3aa: CASSQEANSNQPQHF; CDR3nt: TGCGCCAGCAGCCAAGAAGCGAATAGCAATCAGCCCCAGCATTTT
j_gene: TRBJ2-6; v_gene: TRBV12-3/TRBV12-4; d_gene: NA; abundance: many; CDR3aa: CASSFLSAGANVLTF; CDR3nt: TGTGCCAGCAGTTTTCTCTCGGCTGGGGCCAACGTCCTGACTTTC
j_gene: TRBJ1-2; v_gene: TRBV30; d_gene: NA; abundance: NA; CDR3aa: CAWSPRQDVGYTF; CDR3nt: TGTGCCTGGAGTCCCCGACAGGACGTGGGCTACACCTTC
j_gene: TRBJ2-3; v_gene: TRBV24-1; d_gene: TRBD2; abundance: few; CDR3aa: CATTPLSGGRDTQYF; CDR3nt: TGTGCCACCACCCCTCTTAGCGGGGGGCGGGATACGCAGTATTTT
j_gene: TRBJ2-1; v_gene: TRBV3-1; d_gene: TRBD2; abundance: few; CDR3aa: CASSQVSGYNEQFF; CDR3nt: TGTGCCAGCAGCCAAGTTAGCGGGTACAATGAGCAGTTCTTC
j_gene: TRBJ2-1; v_gene: TRBV6-2/TRBV6-3; d_gene: TRBD1; abundance: many; CDR3aa: CASSYEQGMTYNEQFF; CDR3nt: TGTGCCAGCAGTTATGAACAGGGGATGACCTACAATGAGCAGTTCTTC
j_gene: TRBJ1-1; v_gene: TRBV6-2/TRBV6-3; d_gene: TRBD1; abundance: NA; CDR3aa: CASSYALGRGAQGPEAFF; CDR3nt: TGTGCCAGCAGTTACGCCCTGGGCAGGGGGGCGCAGGGACCTGAAGCTTTCTTT
j_gene: TRBJ1-5; v_gene: TRBV7-8; d_gene: NA; abundance: many; CDR3aa: CASSLRVGPQHF; CDR3nt: TGTGCCAGCAGTTTGAGGGTCGGGCCCCAGCATTTT
j_gene: TRBJ1-2; v_gene: TRBV28; d_gene: TRBD1; abundance: NA; CDR3aa: CASSHPGDSLLGYTF; CDR3nt: TGTGCCAGCAGTCACCCGGGGGACAGCCTCCTGGGCTACACCTTC
j_gene: TRBJ2-1; v_gene: TRBV2; d_gene: TRBD2; abundance: NA; CDR3aa: CASRPTSVAYNEQFF; CDR3nt: TGTGCCAGCAGACCCACTAGCGTGGCCTACAATGAGCAGTTCTTC
j_gene: TRBJ1-5; v_gene: TRBV27; d_gene: NA; abundance: few; CDR3aa: CASSLSSVQPQHF; CDR3nt: TGTGCCAGCAGTTTATCATCAGTTCAGCCCCAGCATTTT
j_gene: TRBJ1-1; v_gene: TRBV9; d_gene: NA; abundance: NA; CDR3aa: CASSAGPINTEAFF; CDR3nt: TGTGCCAGCAGCGCGGGACCGATAAACACTGAAGCTTTCTTT
j_gene: TRBJ2-5; v_gene: TRBV5-1; d_gene: TRBD1; abundance: many; CDR3aa: CASSFGTGETQYF; CDR3nt: TGCGCCAGCAGCTTCGGGACAGGAGAGACCCAGTACTTC
j_gene: TRBJ1-3; v_gene: TRBV9; d_gene: NA; abundance: NA; CDR3aa: CASRGGRNTIYF; CDR3nt: TGTGCCAGCAGGGGAGGGAGAAACACCATATATTTT
j_gene: TRBJ2-1; v_gene: TRBV11-2; d_gene: NA; abundance: few; CDR3aa: CASSLIRSPPGAEQFF; CDR3nt: TGTGCCAGCAGCTTAATCAGGTCCCCACCGGGGGCCGAGCAGTTCTTC
j_gene: TRBJ1-2; v_gene: TRBV7-8; d_gene: NA; abundance: few; CDR3aa: CASSSVANYGYTF; CDR3nt: TGTGCCAGCAGCTCGGTAGCTAACTATGGCTACACCTTC